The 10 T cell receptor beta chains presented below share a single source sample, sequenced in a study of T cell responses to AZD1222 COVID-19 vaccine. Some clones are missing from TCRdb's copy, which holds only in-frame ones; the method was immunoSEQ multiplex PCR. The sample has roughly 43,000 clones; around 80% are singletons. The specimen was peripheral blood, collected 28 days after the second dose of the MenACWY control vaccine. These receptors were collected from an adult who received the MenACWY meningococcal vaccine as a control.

The CDR3 DNA reads TGCGCCAGCAGGATGGACCGAAACTCTGGAAACACCATATATTTT. Residues: CASRMDRNSGNTIYF. The V and J genes are TRBV5-1 and TRBJ1-3; no clear D. V lost 5 bases and J 0 bases, leaving 12 bases between the germline ends. Germline assignment: CDR1 SGHRS and CDR2 YFSETQ. The CDR3 extends over 15 amino acids.

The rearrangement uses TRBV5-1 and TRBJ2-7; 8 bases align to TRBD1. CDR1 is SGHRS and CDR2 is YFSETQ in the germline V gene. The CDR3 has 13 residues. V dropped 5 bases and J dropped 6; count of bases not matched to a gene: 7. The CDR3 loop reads CASSLTGDGEQYV. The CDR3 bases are TGCGCCAGCAGTCTGACAGGGGATGGCGAGCAGTACGTC.

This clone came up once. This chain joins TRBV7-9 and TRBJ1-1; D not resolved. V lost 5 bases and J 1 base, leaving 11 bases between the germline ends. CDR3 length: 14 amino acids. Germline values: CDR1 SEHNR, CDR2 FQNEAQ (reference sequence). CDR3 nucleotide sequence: TGTGCCAGCAGCGGACTATACTCGAACACTGAAGCTTTCTTT. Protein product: CASSGLYSNTEAFF. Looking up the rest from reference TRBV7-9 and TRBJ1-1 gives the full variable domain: DTGVSQNPRHKITKRGQNVTFRCDPISEHNRLYWYRQTLGQGPEFLTYFQNEAQLEKSRLLSDRFSAERPKGSFSTLEIQRTEQGDSAMYLCASSGLYSNTEAFFGQGTRLTVV.

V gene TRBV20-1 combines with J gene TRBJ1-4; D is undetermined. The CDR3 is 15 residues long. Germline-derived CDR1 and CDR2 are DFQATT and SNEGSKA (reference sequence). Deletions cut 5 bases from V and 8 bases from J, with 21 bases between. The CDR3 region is CSACGVAGSYEKLFF. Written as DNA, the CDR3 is TGCAGTGCTTGTGGAGTGGCGGGGTCATACGAAAAACTGTTTTTT.

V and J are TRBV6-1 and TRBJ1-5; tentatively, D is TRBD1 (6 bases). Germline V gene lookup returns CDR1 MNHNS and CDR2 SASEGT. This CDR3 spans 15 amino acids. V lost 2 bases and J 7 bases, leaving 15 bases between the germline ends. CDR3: CASSENWGGGQPQHF. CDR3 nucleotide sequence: TGTGCCAGCAGTGAAAATTGGGGAGGGGGGCAGCCCCAGCATTTT.

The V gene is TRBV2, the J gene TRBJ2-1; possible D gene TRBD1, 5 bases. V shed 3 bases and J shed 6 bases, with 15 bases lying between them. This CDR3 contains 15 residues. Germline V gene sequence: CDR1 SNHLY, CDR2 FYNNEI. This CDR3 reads CASSDWGIGPNEQFF. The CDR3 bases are TGTGCCAGCAGTGACTGGGGCATTGGTCCCAATGAGCAGTTCTTC.

In DNA, the CDR3 is TGTGCCAGCAGTTTATCGAGCCAGGGTCTGTACAATGAGCAGTTCTTC. Translation: CASSLSSQGLYNEQFF. The gene calls are TRBV27 and TRBJ2-1, with a weak D call TRBD1 (5 bases). The V and J ends lost 0 bases and 4 bases respectively, with 13 bases between them. The CDR3 extends over 16 amino acids. CDR1 and CDR2 (germline): MNHEY, SMNVEV (reference sequence).

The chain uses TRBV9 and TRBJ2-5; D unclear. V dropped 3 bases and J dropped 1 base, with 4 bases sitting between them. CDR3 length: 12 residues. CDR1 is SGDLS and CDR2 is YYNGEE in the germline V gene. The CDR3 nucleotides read TGTGCCAGCAGCGGGGGCCAAGAGACCCAGTACTTC. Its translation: CASSGGQETQYF.

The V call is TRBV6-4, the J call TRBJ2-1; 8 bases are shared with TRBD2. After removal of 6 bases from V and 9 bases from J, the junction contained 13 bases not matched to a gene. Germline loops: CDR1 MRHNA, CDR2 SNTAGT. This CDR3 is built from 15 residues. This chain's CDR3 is CASSIIAGKGREQFF. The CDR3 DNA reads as TGTGCCAGCAGCATCATAGCGGGAAAAGGGCGTGAGCAGTTCTTC.

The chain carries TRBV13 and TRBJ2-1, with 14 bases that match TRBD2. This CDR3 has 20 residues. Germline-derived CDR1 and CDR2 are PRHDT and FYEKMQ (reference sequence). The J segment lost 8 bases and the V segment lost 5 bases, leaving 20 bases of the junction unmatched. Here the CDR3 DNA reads TGTGCCAGCAGCACATACCAGAGGACTAGCGGGAGGACCGAGGGGGATGAGCAGTTCTTC. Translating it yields CASSTYQRTSGRTEGDEQFF. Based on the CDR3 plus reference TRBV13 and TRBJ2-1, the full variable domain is AAGVIQSPRHLIKEKRETATLKCYPIPRHDTVYWYQQGPGQDPQFLISFYEKMQSDKGSIPDRFSAQQFSDYHSELNMSSLELGDSALYFCASSTYQRTSGRTEGDEQFFGPGTRLTVL.